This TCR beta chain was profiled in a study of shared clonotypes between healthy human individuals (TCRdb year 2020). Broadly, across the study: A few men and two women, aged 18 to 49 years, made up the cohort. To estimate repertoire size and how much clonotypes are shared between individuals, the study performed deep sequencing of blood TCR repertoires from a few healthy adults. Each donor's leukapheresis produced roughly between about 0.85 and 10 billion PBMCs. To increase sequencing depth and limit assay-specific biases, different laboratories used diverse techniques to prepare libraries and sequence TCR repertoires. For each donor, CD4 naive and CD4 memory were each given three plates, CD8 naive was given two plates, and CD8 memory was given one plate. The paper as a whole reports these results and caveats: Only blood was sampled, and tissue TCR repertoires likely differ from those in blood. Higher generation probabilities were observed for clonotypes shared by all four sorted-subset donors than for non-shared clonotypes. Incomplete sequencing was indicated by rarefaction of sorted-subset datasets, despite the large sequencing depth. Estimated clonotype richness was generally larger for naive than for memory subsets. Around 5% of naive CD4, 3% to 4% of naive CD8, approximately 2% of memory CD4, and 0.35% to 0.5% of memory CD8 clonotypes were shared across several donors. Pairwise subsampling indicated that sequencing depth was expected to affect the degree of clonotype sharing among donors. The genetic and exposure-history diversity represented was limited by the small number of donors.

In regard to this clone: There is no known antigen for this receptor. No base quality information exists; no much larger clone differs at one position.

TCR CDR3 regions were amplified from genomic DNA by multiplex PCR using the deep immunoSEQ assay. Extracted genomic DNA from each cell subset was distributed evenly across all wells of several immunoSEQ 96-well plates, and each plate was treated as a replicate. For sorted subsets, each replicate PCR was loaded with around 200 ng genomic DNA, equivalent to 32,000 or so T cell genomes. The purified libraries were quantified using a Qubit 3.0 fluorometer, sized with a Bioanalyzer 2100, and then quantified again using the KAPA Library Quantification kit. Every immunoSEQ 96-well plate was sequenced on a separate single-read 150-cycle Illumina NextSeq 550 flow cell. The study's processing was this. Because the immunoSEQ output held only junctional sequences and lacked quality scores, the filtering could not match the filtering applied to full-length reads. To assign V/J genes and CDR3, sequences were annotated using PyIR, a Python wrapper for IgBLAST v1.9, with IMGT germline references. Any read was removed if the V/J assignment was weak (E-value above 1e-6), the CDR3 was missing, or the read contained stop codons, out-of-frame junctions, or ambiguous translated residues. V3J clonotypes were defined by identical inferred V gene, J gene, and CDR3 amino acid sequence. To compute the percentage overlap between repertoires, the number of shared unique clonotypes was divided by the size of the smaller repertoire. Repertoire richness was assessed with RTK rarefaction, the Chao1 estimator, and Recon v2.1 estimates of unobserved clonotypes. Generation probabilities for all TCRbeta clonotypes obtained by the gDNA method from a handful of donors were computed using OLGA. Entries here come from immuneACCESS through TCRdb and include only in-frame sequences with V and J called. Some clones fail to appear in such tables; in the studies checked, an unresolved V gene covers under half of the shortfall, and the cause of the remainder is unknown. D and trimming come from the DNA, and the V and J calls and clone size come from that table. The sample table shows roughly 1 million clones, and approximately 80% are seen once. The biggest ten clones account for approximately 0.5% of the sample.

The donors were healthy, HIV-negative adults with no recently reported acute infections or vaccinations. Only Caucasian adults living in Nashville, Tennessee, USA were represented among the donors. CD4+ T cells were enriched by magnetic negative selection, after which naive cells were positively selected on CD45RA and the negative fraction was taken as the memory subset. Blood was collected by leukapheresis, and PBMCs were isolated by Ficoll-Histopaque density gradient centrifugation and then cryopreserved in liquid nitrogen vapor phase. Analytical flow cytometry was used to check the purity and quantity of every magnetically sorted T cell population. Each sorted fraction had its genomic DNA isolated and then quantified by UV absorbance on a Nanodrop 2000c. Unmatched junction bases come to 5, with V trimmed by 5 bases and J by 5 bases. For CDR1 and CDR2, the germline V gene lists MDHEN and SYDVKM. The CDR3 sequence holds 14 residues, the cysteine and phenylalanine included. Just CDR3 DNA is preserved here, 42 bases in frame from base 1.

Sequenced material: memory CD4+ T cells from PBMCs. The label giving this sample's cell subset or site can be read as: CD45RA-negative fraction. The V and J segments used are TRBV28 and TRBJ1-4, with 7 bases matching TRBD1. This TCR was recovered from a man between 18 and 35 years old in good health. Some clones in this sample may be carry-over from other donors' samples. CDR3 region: CASSMQGVNEKLFF. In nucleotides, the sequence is TGTGCCAGCAGTATGCAGGGGGTAAATGAAAAACTGTTTTTT.